These T cell receptor beta chains were read from a single sample in a study of PD-L1 blockade in urothelial cancer. Sequencing used immunoSEQ multiplex PCR; TCRdb keeps in-frame clones, though not all of them. This table holds 65,000 to 85,000 clones, 91% found once. The material sequenced was PBMCs, taken around atezolizumab (anti-PD-L1) treatment. The receptors here all came from a woman aged 80 or over with urothelial cancer. CDR3s include the opening cysteine and the closing phenylalanine or tryptophan. Fields, in order: J gene, D gene, V gene, clone size, CDR3 DNA, CDR3 protein. A D gene is named only where the DNA matches it firmly. Not all rows give a size; the values are once, few, many and, for expanded clones, a class.

TRBJ2-7 . TRBV7-8 few TGTGCCAGCAGCCCCAGGGCTAGCGAGCAGTACTTC CASSPRASEQYF
TRBJ2-1 TRBD2 TRBV5-8 once TGTGCCAGCAGCTTGCAGGCTAGCGGGAGGGCCCGGCCATGGAGTGAGCAGTTCTTC CASSLQASGRARPWSEQFF
TRBJ1-4 TRBD1 TRBV30 . TGTGCCTGGAGTGTCCTGCGACAGGGGTTGGGGGATGAAAAACTGTTTTTT CAWSVLRQGLGDEKLFF
TRBJ2-7 . TRBV18 . TGTGCCAGCTCACCAGGGGGGGGCCCCTACGAGCAGTACTTC CASSPGGGPYEQYF
TRBJ2-1 TRBD2 TRBV4-1 . TGCGCCAGCAGCCAAGAGGGGGAAGCGGGGCCGTACAATGAGCAGTTCTTC CASSQEGEAGPYNEQFF
TRBJ1-1 TRBD1 TRBV7-2 . TGTGCCAGCAGCTCCCGGGAGACAGGGGGCCCTATGAACACTGAAGCTTTCTTT CASSSRETGGPMNTEAFF
TRBJ2-1 . TRBV27 . TGTGCCAGCAGTTTTTTCTCTCAGACTAGGTTTAGTGAGCAGTTCTTC CASSFFSQTRFSEQFF
TRBJ2-7 . TRBV5-4 once TGTGCCAGCAGCCTCCCCGGGAGCGAGCAGTACTTC CASSLPGSEQYF
TRBJ2-1 TRBD2 TRBV2 . TGTGCCAGCAGTGAATCGACTAGCGGGAGGGCCGCTGAGCAGTTCTTC CASSESTSGRAAEQFF
TRBJ2-2 TRBD2 TRBV5-6 . TGTGCCAGCAGCTGGGGGACTAGCGGGACGGGCACCGGGGAGCTGTTTTTT CASSWGTSGTGTGELFF
TRBJ2-6 . TRBV28 . TGTGCCAGCAGTCGGAGCTCTGGGGCCAACGTCCTGACTTTC CASSRSSGANVLTF
TRBJ2-1 TRBD2 TRBV10-2 . TGCGCCAGCAGGGGCGGGACTAGCGGGAGGGCCTCCTCCTACAATGAGCAGTTCTTC CASRGGTSGRASSYNEQFF
TRBJ1-1 . TRBV5-1 . TGCGCCAGCAGCTTGGATCAGTTGAACACTGAAGCTTTCTTT CASSLDQLNTEAFF
TRBJ2-1 TRBD1 TRBV28 . TGTGCCAGCAGTACCCCGGGACAGGGCCATGAGCAGTTCTTC CASSTPGQGHEQFF
TRBJ2-1 TRBD2 TRBV27 . TGTGCCAGCAGTCTAGCGGGAGTGAGAAATGAGCAGTTCTTC CASSLAGVRNEQFF
TRBJ2-5 TRBD1 TRBV9 once TGTGCCAGCAGCGCCGGCATACAGGGGCGTGGGACCCAGTACTTC CASSAGIQGRGTQYF
TRBJ1-5 . TRBV27 . TGTGCCAGCAGTTTAGGGAGAAATCAGCCCCAGCATTTT CASSLGRNQPQHF
TRBJ2-1 TRBD1 TRBV28 . TGTGCCAGCAGTCCACGGCGGACAGGGCTGAATGAGCAGTTCTTC CASSPRRTGLNEQFF
TRBJ1-4 . TRBV19 once TGTGCCAGTAGTTACTCAGGGACTGCTAATGAAAAACTGTTTTTT CASSYSGTANEKLFF
TRBJ1-1 . TRBV5-1 . TGCGCCAGTACGGGGGATTGGCACACTGAAGCTTTCTTT CASTGDWHTEAFF
TRBJ2-7 TRBD2 TRBV5-1 few TGCGCCAGCAGTGTGGGGCTAGCGGGTTACGAGCAGTACTTC CASSVGLAGYEQYF
TRBJ2-1 TRBD2 TRBV5-5 . TGTGCCAGCGGCTTAGCGGGAGCATTGGCCAATGAGCAGTTCTTC CASGLAGALANEQFF
TRBJ2-1 . TRBV2 . TGTGCCAGCTCAGTCCAGGGATCGGGCGAGCAGTTCTTC CASSVQGSGEQFF
TRBJ2-1 TRBD2 TRBV19 . TGTGCCAGTAGTCTAGCGGGGAACAATGAGCAGTTCTTC CASSLAGNNEQFF
TRBJ2-7 . TRBV5-1 once TGCGCCAGCAGCGAAGGGGGAGCGGGATTCTCCTACGAGCAGTACTTC CASSEGGAGFSYEQYF
TRBJ2-7 TRBD2 TRBV9 . TGTGCCAGCAGCGCAGAGGAGGGACTAGCGGGGGCAGACGAGCAGTACTTC CASSAEEGLAGADEQYF
TRBJ2-2 . TRBV10-3 . TGTGCCATCAGGGACAGCCCGGGGTCCGGGGAGCTGTTTTTT CAIRDSPGSGELFF
TRBJ1-3 TRBD1 TRBV6-1 . TGTGCCAGCAGTGCATTACCATCCGGGACAGGGGCTGGAAACACCATATATTTT CASSALPSGTGAGNTIYF
TRBJ2-1 TRBD2 TRBV7-9 . TGTGCCAGCAGCGGCGGACTAGCGGGAGTTTACAATGAGCAGTTCTTC CASSGGLAGVYNEQFF
TRBJ2-7 TRBD2 TRBV6-1 . TGTGCCAGCAGTGAATTGCCTAGCGGGTTCTACGAGCAGTACTTC CASSELPSGFYEQYF
TRBJ2-6 . TRBV11-2 . TGTGCCAGCAGCTTAGGGCCGCCCGCTTCTGGGGCCAACGTCCTGACTTTC CASSLGPPASGANVLTF
TRBJ2-1 TRBD2 TRBV2 . TGTGCCAGCACCGAAGCGGGAGATGGTGAGCAGTTCTTC CASTEAGDGEQFF
TRBJ2-3 TRBD2 TRBV18 . TGTGCCAGCTCACGCGGACTAGCGGGAGTTGCAGATACGCAGTATTTT CASSRGLAGVADTQYF
TRBJ2-5 . TRBV6-1 . TGTGCCAGCCCCGCAGGGCTTTGGGGAGAGACCCAGTACTTC CASPAGLWGETQYF
TRBJ1-2 . TRBV29-1 . TGCAGCGTTCGGGACATGGAAAACTATGGCTACACCTTC CSVRDMENYGYTF
TRBJ1-1 . TRBV19 . TGTGCCAGTCAACGTTTGAGGGGGGGTTCGGCTGAAGCTTTCTTT CASQRLRGGSAEAFF
TRBJ2-1 . TRBV5-4 . TGTGCCAGCAGCCGCTACGGGGATGAGCAGTTCTTC CASSRYGDEQFF
TRBJ1-1 . TRBV7-9 . TGTGCCAGCAGCTTACCCAGCCAGGGAGCTTTCTTT CASSLPSQGAFF
TRBJ1-3 . TRBV5-1 . TGCGCCAGCAGCTCATTGCCCGTGGCAGCTGGAAACACCATATATTTT CASSSLPVAAGNTIYF
TRBJ1-3 . TRBV6-1 . TGTGCCAGCAGCTCGGACAGCCTAATTGGAAACACCATATATTTT CASSSDSLIGNTIYF
TRBJ1-1 TRBD1 TRBV2 . TGTGCCAGCAGCCGGACAGGGAACACTGAAGCTTTCTTT CASSRTGNTEAFF
TRBJ2-2 . TRBV11-3 few TGTGCCAGCAGCTTAGGAACTAGCTACACCGGGGAGCTGTTTTTT CASSLGTSYTGELFF
TRBJ2-7 TRBD2 TRBV11-2 . TGTGCCAGCAGCTATACTAGCGGGAGTTTCTCCTACGAGCAGTACTTC CASSYTSGSFSYEQYF
TRBJ2-5 . TRBV15 once TGTGCCACCAGCCAGGGCCAAGAGACCCAGTACTTC CATSQGQETQYF
TRBJ2-1 TRBD1 TRBV7-3 . TGTGCCAGCAGCGCAGGACAGGGGGACACTGAGCAGTTCTTC CASSAGQGDTEQFF
TRBJ1-2 TRBD1 TRBV11-1 . TGTGCCAGCAGCGGGGGAGACCGGACAGGACCTGGCTACACCTTC CASSGGDRTGPGYTF
TRBJ1-4 . TRBV7-8 . TGTGCCAGCAGCTCCACAGGGATGGGAACTAATGAAAAACTGTTTTTT CASSSTGMGTNEKLFF
TRBJ2-7 . TRBV30 . TGTGCCTGGAGCAGGACCTACGAGCAGTACTTC CAWSRTYEQYF
TRBJ2-7 . TRBV7-9 . TGTGCCAGCAGCTTAGGGCAGCGGTCCTACGAGCAGTACTTC CASSLGQRSYEQYF
TRBJ2-1 TRBD2 TRBV9 . TGTGCCAGCAGCCCGGGACTAGCGGAGTACAATGAGCAGTTCTTC CASSPGLAEYNEQFF
TRBJ2-7 . TRBV6-6 . TGTGCCAGCAGTTCATTCGGACAGACGGACTACGAGCAGTACTTC CASSSFGQTDYEQYF
TRBJ1-4 . TRBV5-1 few TGCGCCAGCAGCTTGGGGGGCACTAATGAAAAACTGTTTTTT CASSLGGTNEKLFF
TRBJ2-7 TRBD2 TRBV6-5 . TGTGCCAGCAGTCCGGGACTAGCCTCCTACGAGCAGTACTTC CASSPGLASYEQYF